This T cell receptor (beta chain) derives from a study of immune characterization of retroperitoneal liposarcoma. CDR3 length: 15 residues. Germline V lookup: CDR1 SGHTA, CDR2 FQGNSA. Sample share makes this clonotype large. TCRdb analysed the PCR reads with MiXCR anew, one entry per CDR3 protein. The table has 2,000 to 3,000 distinct CDR3 sequences, under 25% seen once. This TCR was sampled from a male donor with retroperitoneal liposarcoma. The chain couples TRBV7-2 to TRBJ2-5; 8 bases are shared with TRBD2. The J call is in doubt because the DNA end fits TRBJ2-7 better. Material for sequencing was tumor tissue. The CDR3 coding sequence is TGTGCCAGCAGCCCCCTACGGGGGGGATCCTACGAGCAGTACTTC. Translating gives CASSPLRGGSYEQYF.